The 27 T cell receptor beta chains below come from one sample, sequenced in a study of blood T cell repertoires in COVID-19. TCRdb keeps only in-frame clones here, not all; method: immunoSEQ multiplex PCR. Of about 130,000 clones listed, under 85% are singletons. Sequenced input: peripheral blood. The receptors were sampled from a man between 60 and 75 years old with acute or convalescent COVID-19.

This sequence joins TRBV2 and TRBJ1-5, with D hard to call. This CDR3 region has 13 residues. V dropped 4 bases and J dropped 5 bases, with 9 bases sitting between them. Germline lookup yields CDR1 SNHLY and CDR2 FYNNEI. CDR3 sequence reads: CASSGEGDQPQHF. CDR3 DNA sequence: TGTGCCAGCAGTGGAGAGGGAGATCAGCCCCAGCATTTT. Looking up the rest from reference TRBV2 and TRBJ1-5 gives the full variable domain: EPEVTQTPSHQVTQMGQEVILRCVPISNHLYFYWYRQILGQKVEFLVSFYNNEISEKSEIFDDQFSVERPDGSNFTLKIRSTKLEDSAMYFCASSGEGDQPQHFGDGTRLSIL.

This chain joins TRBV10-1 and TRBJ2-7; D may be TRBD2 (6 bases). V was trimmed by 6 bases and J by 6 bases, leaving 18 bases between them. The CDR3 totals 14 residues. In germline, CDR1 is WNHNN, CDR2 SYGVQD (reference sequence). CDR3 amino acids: CASRENSAGSEQYF. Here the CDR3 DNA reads TGCGCCAGCAGGGAAAATTCAGCGGGTAGCGAGCAGTACTTC.

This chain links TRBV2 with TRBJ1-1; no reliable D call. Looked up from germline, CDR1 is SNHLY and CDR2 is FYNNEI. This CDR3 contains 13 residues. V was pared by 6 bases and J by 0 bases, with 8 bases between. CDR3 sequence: CASSLSVNTEAFF. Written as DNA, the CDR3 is TGTGCCAGCAGCCTATCGGTGAACACTGAAGCTTTCTTT. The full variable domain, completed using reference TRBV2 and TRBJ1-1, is EPEVTQTPSHQVTQMGQEVILRCVPISNHLYFYWYRQILGQKVEFLVSFYNNEISEKSEIFDDQFSVERPDGSNFTLKIRSTKLEDSAMYFCASSLSVNTEAFFGQGTRLTVV.

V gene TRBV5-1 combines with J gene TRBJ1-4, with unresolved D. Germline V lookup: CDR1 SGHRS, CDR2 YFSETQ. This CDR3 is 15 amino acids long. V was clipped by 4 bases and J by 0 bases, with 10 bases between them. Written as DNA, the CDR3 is TGCGCCAGCAGCGGTGATACTGCAACTAATGAAAAACTGTTTTTT. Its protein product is CASSGDTATNEKLFF.

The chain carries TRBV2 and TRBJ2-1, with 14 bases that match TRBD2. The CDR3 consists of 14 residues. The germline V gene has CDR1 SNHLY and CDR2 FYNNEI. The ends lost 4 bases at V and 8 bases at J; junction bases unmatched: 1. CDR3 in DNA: TGTGCCAGCAGTGGGGGACTAGCGGGAGATGAGCAGTTCTTC. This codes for CASSGGLAGDEQFF. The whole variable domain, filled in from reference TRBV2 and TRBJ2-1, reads EPEVTQTPSHQVTQMGQEVILRCVPISNHLYFYWYRQILGQKVEFLVSFYNNEISEKSEIFDDQFSVERPDGSNFTLKIRSTKLEDSAMYFCASSGGLAGDEQFFGPGTRLTVL.

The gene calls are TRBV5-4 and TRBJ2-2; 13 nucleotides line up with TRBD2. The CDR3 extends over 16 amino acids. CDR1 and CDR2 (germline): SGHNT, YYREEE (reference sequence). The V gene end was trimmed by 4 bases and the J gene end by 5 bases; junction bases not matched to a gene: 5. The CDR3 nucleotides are TGTGCCAGCAGCGAGGGACTAGCGGGACCAACCGGGGAGCTGTTTTTT. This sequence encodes CASSEGLAGPTGELFF.

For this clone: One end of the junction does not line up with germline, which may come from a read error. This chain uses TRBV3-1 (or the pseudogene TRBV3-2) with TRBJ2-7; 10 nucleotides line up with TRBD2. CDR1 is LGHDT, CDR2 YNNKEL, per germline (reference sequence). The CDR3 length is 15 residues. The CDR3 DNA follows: TGTGCCAGCAGTCAAGCGGGAGGGCCGTTGGGCGAGCAGTACTTC. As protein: CASSQAGGPLGEQYF.

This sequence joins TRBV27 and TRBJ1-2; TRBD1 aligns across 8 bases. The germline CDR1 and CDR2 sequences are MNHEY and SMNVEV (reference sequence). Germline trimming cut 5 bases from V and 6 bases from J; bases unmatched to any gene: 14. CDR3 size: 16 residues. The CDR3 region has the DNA TGTGCCAGCAGTCGAGGAAGCGACAGGGGTGGGGATGGCTACACCTTC. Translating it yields CASSRGSDRGGDGYTF.

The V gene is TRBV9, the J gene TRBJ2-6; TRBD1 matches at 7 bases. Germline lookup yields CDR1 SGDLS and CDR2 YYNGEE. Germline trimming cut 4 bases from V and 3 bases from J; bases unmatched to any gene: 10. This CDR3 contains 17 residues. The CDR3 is CASSPRQGLSGANVLTF. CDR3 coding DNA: TGTGCCAGCAGCCCTAGACAGGGTCTAAGTGGGGCCAACGTCCTGACTTTC.

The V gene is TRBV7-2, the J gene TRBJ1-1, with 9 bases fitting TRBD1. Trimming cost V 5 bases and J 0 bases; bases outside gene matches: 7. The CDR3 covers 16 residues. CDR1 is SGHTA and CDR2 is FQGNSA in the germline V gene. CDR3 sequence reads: CASSPRTGALNTEAFF. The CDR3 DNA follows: TGTGCCAGCAGCCCCAGGACAGGGGCCCTGAACACTGAAGCTTTCTTT.

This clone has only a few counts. The CDR3 is CASTPRGSGYEQYF. As DNA, the CDR3 is TGTGCCAGCACCCCCCGGGGGAGTGGGTACGAGCAGTACTTC. This chain uses TRBV9 with TRBJ2-7; possibly TRBD2 for D (6 bases). Germline CDR1 SGDLS, CDR2 YYNGEE. The CDR3 spans 14 residues. Trimming left V 6 bases short and J 4 bases short, with 17 bases between. Combining the CDR3 with reference TRBV9 and TRBJ2-7 gives the whole variable domain DSGVTQTPKHLITATGQRVTLRCSPRSGDLSVYWYQQSLDQGLQFLIQYYNGEERAKGNILERFSAQQFPDLHSELNLSSLELGDSALYFCASTPRGSGYEQYFGPGTRLTVT.

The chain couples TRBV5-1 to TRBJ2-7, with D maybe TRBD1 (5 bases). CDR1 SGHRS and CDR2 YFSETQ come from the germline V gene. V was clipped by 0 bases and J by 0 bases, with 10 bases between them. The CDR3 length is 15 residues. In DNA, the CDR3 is TGCGCCAGCAGCTTGGGGACACGCAGCTCCTACGAGCAGTACTTC. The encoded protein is CASSLGTRSSYEQYF. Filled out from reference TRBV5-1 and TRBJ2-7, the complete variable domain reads KAGVTQTPRYLIKTRGQQVTLSCSPISGHRSVSWYQQTPGQGLQFLFEYFSETQRNKGNFPGRFSGRQFSNSRSEMNVSTLELGDSALYLCASSLGTRSSYEQYFGPGTRLTVT.

The CDR3 here is CASSLGAEQAGYTF. The CDR3, as DNA: TGTGCCAGCAGCTTAGGGGCAGAGCAGGCTGGCTACACCTTC. The J gene is TRBJ1-2, the V gene TRBV7-3; TRBD1 is a possible D gene (5 bases). The V gene lost 2 bases and the J gene lost 7 bases, with 14 bases spanning the gap. CDR1 SGHTA and CDR2 FQGTGA come from the germline V gene. The CDR3 totals 14 residues.

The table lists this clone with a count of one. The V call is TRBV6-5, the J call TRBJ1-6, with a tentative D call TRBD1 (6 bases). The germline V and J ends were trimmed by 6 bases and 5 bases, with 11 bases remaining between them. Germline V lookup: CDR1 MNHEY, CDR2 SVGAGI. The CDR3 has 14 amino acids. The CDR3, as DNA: TGTGCCAGCAGAACAGGGTGGAATAATTCACCCCTCCACTTT. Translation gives CASRTGWNNSPLHF.

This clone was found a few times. Written as DNA, the CDR3 is TGTGCCAGCAGCCCCCGGGGGACCTCTGGAAACACCATATATTTT. The encoded protein is CASSPRGTSGNTIYF. The V and J genes are TRBV7-2 and TRBJ1-3; a weak D match, TRBD1 (5 bases). The germline CDR1 and CDR2 sequences are SGHTA and FQGNSA. The CDR3 covers 15 residues. The V end lost 5 bases, the J end lost 0 bases, and 11 bases lay between the germline ends.

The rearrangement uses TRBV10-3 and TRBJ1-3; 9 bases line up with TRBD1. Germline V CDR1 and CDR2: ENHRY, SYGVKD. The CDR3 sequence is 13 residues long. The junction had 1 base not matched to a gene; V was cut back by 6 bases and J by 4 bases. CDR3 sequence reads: CAIRTGGGNTIYF. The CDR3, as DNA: TGTGCCATCAGAACAGGGGGCGGAAACACCATATATTTT.

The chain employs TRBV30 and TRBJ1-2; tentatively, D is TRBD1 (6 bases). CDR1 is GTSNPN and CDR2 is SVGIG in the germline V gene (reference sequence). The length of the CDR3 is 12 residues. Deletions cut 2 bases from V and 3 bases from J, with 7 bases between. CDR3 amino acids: CAWSSGDYGYTF. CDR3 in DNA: TGTGCCTGGAGTTCAGGGGACTATGGCTACACCTTC.

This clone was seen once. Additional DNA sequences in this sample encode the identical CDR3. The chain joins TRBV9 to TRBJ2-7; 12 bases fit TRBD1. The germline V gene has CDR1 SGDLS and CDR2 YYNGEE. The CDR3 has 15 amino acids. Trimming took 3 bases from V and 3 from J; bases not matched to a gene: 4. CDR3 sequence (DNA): TGTGCCAGCAGCGCTGGGACAGGGGGCTTCTACGAGCAGTACTTC. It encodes CASSAGTGGFYEQYF.

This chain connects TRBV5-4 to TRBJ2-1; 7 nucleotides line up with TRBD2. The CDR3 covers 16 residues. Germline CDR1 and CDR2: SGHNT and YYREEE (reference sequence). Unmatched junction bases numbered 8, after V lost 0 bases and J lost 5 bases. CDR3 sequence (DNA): TGTGCCAGCAGCTTGGCGGGGCGGGAGTTCGACAATGAGCAGTTCTTC. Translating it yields CASSLAGREFDNEQFF. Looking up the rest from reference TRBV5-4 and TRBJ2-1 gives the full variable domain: ETGVTQSPTHLIKTRGQQVTLRCSSQSGHNTVSWYQQALGQGPQFIFQYYREEENGRGNFPPRFSGLQFPNYSSELNVNALELDDSALYLCASSLAGREFDNEQFFGPGTRLTVL.

CDR3 bases: TGTGCCAGTTCGGCAGGACATCATACATACTACGAGCAGTACTTC. Its translation: CASSAGHHTYYEQYF. This chain links TRBV19 with TRBJ2-7, with TRBD1 as a possible D gene (5 bases). The CDR3 sequence is 15 residues long. Trimming removed 8 bases from V and 3 bases from J, with 20 bases in between. CDR1 and CDR2 (germline): LNHDA, SQIVND (reference sequence).

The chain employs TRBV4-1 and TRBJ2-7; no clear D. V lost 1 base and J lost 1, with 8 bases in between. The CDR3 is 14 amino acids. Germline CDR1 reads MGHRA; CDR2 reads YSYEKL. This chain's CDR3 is CASSQGPGSYEQYF. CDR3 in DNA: TGCGCCAGCAGCCAAGGCCCCGGGTCCTACGAGCAGTACTTC.

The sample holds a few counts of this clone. CDR3: CASSLSDFRGFSFGGYTF. The CDR3 coding sequence is TGTGCCAGCAGCTTGAGTGACTTCCGAGGCTTCAGCTTCGGTGGCTACACCTTC. The chain is built from TRBV5-5 and TRBJ1-2; D remains unclear. Trimming stripped 1 base from V and 7 bases from J, with 26 bases between. The CDR3 length is 18 residues. Per the germline V gene, CDR1 is SGHKS and CDR2 is YYEKEE (reference sequence).

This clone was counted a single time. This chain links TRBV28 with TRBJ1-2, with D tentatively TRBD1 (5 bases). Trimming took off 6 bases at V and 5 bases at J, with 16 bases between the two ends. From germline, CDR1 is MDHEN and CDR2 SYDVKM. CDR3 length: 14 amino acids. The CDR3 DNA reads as TGTGCCAGCAGCCCCAGGCAGGGTTGGTATGGCTACACCTTC. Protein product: CASSPRQGWYGYTF.

Here the CDR3 reads CASSEAGTGVGEQYF. DNA of the CDR3: TGTGCCAGCAGTGAAGCGGGGACAGGGGTTGGCGAGCAGTACTTC. The rearrangement joins TRBV2 to TRBJ2-7, with 10 bases that match TRBD1. Germline lookup yields CDR1 SNHLY and CDR2 FYNNEI. The CDR3 totals 15 residues. With V trimmed by 0 bases and J by 6 bases, 5 bases remained unmatched.

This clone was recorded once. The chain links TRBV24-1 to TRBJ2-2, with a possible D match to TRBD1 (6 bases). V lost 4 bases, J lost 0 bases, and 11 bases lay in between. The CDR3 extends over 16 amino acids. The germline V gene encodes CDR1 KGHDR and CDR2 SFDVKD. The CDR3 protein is CATSDRQAPNTGELFF. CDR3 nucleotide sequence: TGTGCCACCAGTGACAGACAGGCTCCGAACACCGGGGAGCTGTTTTTT.

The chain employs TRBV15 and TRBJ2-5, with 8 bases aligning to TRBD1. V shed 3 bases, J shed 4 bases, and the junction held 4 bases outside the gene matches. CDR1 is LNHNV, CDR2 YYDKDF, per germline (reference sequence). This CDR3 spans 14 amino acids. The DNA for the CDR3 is TGTGCCACCAGCAGCGGACAGGGCGGAGAGACCCAGTACTTC. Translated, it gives CATSSGQGGETQYF.

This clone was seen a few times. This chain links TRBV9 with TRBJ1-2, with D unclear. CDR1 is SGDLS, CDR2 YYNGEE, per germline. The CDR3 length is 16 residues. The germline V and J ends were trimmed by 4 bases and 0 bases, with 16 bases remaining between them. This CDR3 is CASSPPGGGTNYGYTF. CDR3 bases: TGTGCCAGCAGCCCGCCTGGAGGCGGGACTAACTATGGCTACACCTTC. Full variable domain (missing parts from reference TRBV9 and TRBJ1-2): DSGVTQTPKHLITATGQRVTLRCSPRSGDLSVYWYQQSLDQGLQFLIQYYNGEERAKGNILERFSAQQFPDLHSELNLSSLELGDSALYFCASSPPGGGTNYGYTFGSGTRLTVV.